These T cell receptor beta chains were read from a single sample in a study of shared clonotypes between healthy human individuals. Data came from immunoSEQ multiplex PCR; TCRdb stores just in-frame clones and leaves some out. The repertoire has about 2.4 million clones, approximately 93% of them found once; the top ten carry about 0.39%. Sequencing was done on a sample of naive CD4+ T cells from PBMCs. Every receptor here comes from a man aged 18 to 35 in good health. Some clones in this sample may be carry-over from other donors' samples. The CDR3 runs from the conserved cysteine through the conserved F or W. A D gene is named only where the DNA matches it firmly. The size field is filled for only some rows; it gives once, few, many or a size class.

V	J	size	D	length	CDR3	DNA
TRBV28	TRBJ2-2	.	TRBD1	17	CASSFAGGRGLDGELFF	TGTGCCAGCAGTTTCGCCGGTGGCAGGGGGTTGGACGGGGAGCTGTTTTTT
TRBV4-1	TRBJ2-4	.	.	15	CASSLSPSAGNIQYF	TGCGCCAGCAGCCTCAGTCCCTCTGCAGGCAACATTCAGTACTTC
TRBV9	TRBJ1-2	.	.	14	CASSARVSNYGYTF	TGTGCCAGCAGCGCCAGGGTATCTAACTATGGCTACACCTTC
TRBV28	TRBJ1-2	.	.	12	CASSLRLYGYTF	TGTGCCAGCAGTTTACGCCTCTATGGCTACACCTTC
TRBV18	TRBJ2-6	.	.	16	CASSPVAGSGANVLTF	TGTGCCAGCTCACCCGTGGCAGGGTCTGGGGCCAACGTCCTGACTTTC
TRBV28	TRBJ2-7	.	.	11	CASQGRAEQYF	TGTGCCAGCCAGGGGAGGGCCGAGCAGTACTTC
TRBV18	TRBJ2-7	.	.	17	CASSPPVFAGAFYEQYF	TGTGCCAGCTCACCACCGGTTTTCGCAGGGGCTTTCTACGAGCAGTACTTC
TRBV6-5	TRBJ2-5	.	.	15	CASSPLGGAGETQYF	TGTGCCAGCAGCCCTCTCGGCGGGGCTGGGGAGACCCAGTACTTC
TRBV11-2	TRBJ2-2	once	TRBD2	17	CASSLGPSGSSGGELFF	TGTGCCAGCAGCTTAGGCCCTAGCGGGAGTTCCGGCGGGGAGCTGTTTTTT
TRBV13	TRBJ2-1	.	TRBD2	21	CASSLVFPPGTSGPSYNEQFF	TGTGCCAGCAGCTTAGTGTTCCCCCCCGGGACTAGCGGGCCCTCCTACAATGAGCAGTTCTTC
TRBV18	TRBJ1-2	.	.	15	CASSPLLLNNYGYTF	TGTGCCAGCTCACCACTACTTTTGAATAACTATGGCTACACCTTC
TRBV6-5	TRBJ1-2	.	.	15	CASSYEGGSGYGYTF	TGTGCCAGCAGTTACGAGGGGGGAAGTGGATATGGCTACACCTTC
TRBV5-1	TRBJ1-5	few	.	16	CASSKEGRASNQPQHF	TGCGCCAGCAGCAAAGAAGGCCGGGCCTCCAATCAGCCCCAGCATTTT
TRBV7-3	TRBJ2-2	.	TRBD2	17	CASSPGLADTNTGELFF	TGTGCCAGCAGCCCTGGACTAGCGGATACGAACACCGGGGAGCTGTTTTTT
TRBV30	TRBJ2-6	.	TRBD1	18	CAWSVFGTANSGANVLTF	TGTGCCTGGAGTGTATTTGGGACAGCTAACTCTGGGGCCAACGTCCTGACTTTC
TRBV30	TRBJ2-7	.	.	13	CAWSPRTLYEQYF	TGTGCCTGGAGTCCCCGAACTCTCTACGAGCAGTACTTC
TRBV7-9	TRBJ1-3	few	.	15	CASSANRDVGNTIYF	TGTGCCAGCAGCGCGAACAGGGATGTGGGAAACACCATATATTTT
TRBV19	TRBJ2-7	.	.	16	CASSILFGQVGYEQYF	TGTGCCAGTAGTATCCTTTTCGGTCAGGTAGGCTACGAGCAGTACTTC
TRBV23-1	TRBJ1-2	.	.	13	CASSLTGYYGYTF	TGCGCCAGCAGCCTGACAGGTTACTATGGCTACACCTTC
TRBV7-2	TRBJ2-7	.	.	13	CASSFDSSYEQYF	TGTGCCAGCAGCTTCGACAGTTCCTACGAGCAGTACTTC
TRBV18	TRBJ2-5	.	.	14	CASSPNVGEETQYF	TGTGCCAGCTCACCAAACGTGGGTGAAGAGACCCAGTACTTC
TRBV4-2	TRBJ1-6	.	.	15	CASSQGTGWNSPLHF	TGTGCCAGCAGCCAAGGGACGGGGTGGAATTCACCCCTCCACTTT
TRBV7-2	TRBJ1-1	.	.	14	CASTRRMFVTEAFF	TGTGCCAGCACCCGCCGGATGTTCGTCACTGAAGCTTTCTTT
TRBV25-1	TRBJ2-1	.	.	16	CASSVRASSSYNEQFF	TGTGCCAGCAGTGTCAGGGCCTCGAGCTCCTACAATGAGCAGTTCTTC
TRBV2	TRBJ2-1	.	TRBD2	16	CASSESRLAANNEQFF	TGTGCCAGCAGTGAAAGCAGACTAGCAGCAAACAATGAGCAGTTCTTC
TRBV5-1	TRBJ2-3	.	.	15	CASRLPDSFSDTQYF	TGCGCCAGCCGTCTCCCGGACTCTTTTTCGGATACGCAGTATTTT
TRBV9	TRBJ1-4	.	.	17	CASSARITPGANEKLFF	TGTGCCAGCAGCGCGCGGATAACCCCGGGGGCAAATGAAAAACTGTTTTTT
TRBV15	TRBJ2-7	.	.	11	CATRSGYEQYF	TGTGCCACCCGCTCGGGCTACGAGCAGTACTTC
TRBV28	TRBJ2-3	.	.	14	CASSQPRAPDTQYF	TGTGCCAGCAGTCAACCTAGGGCTCCAGATACGCAGTATTTT
TRBV10-2	TRBJ2-7	.	.	15	CASSESGFLPGEQYF	TGCGCCAGCAGTGAGTCCGGGTTTCTGCCGGGCGAGCAGTACTTC
TRBV19	TRBJ1-5	.	.	17	CASSTDPTDMWYQPQHF	TGTGCCAGTAGTACCGACCCGACAGACATGTGGTATCAGCCCCAGCATTTT
TRBV5-4	TRBJ1-2	.	.	14	CASSLIGSGYGYTF	TGTGCCAGCAGCTTGATTGGGTCCGGCTATGGCTACACCTTC
TRBV5-1	TRBJ2-5	.	.	13	CASSLSGQETQYF	TGCGCCAGCAGTTTGAGCGGCCAAGAGACCCAGTACTTC
TRBV28	TRBJ1-4	.	.	12	CASSRTGEKLFF	TGTGCCAGCAGCCGAACAGGGGAAAAACTGTTTTTT
TRBV5-1	TRBJ2-1	.	.	13	CASSLVGTDEQFF	TGCGCCAGCAGCTTAGTAGGGACGGATGAGCAGTTCTTC
TRBV28	TRBJ1-1	.	.	12	CASKRRPLEAFF	TGTGCCAGCAAGCGCAGGCCCCTCGAAGCTTTCTTT
TRBV5-1	TRBJ1-4	.	TRBD1	16	CASSFGQGATNEKLFF	TGCGCCAGCAGCTTCGGACAGGGAGCAACTAATGAAAAACTGTTTTTT
TRBV30	TRBJ2-1	.	TRBD2	15	CAWRKGTSGSYEQFF	TGTGCCTGGAGGAAAGGGACTAGCGGGTCCTATGAGCAGTTCTTC
TRBV28	TRBJ2-5	.	.	13	CASTLGTAETQYF	TGTGCCAGCACACTGGGGACTGCGGAGACCCAGTACTTC
TRBV5-8	TRBJ2-1	.	.	15	CASTRDGSSYNEQFF	TGTGCCAGCACTAGGGACGGAAGCTCCTACAATGAGCAGTTCTTC
TRBV6-1	TRBJ1-3	.	.	14	CASTEGSSGNTIYF	TGTGCCAGCACTGAGGGGTCCTCTGGAAACACCATATATTTT
TRBV5-1	TRBJ1-1	.	.	13	CASSLGENTEAFF	TGCGCCAGCTCCCTTGGCGAGAACACTGAAGCTTTCTTT
TRBV4-3	TRBJ2-2	.	.	16	CASSQSGQRNTGELFF	TGCGCCAGCAGCCAAAGTGGGCAGAGGAACACCGGGGAGCTGTTTTTT
TRBV5-1	TRBJ1-1	.	TRBD1	14	CASSLDRANTEAFF	TGCGCCAGCAGTCTGGACAGGGCGAACACTGAAGCTTTCTTT
TRBV6-4	TRBJ1-1	.	.	14	CASSELPGNTEAFF	TGTGCCAGCAGTGAATTGCCCGGGAACACTGAAGCTTTCTTT
TRBV19	TRBJ1-1	.	.	14	CASSMGRIYTEAFF	TGTGCCAGTAGTATGGGGAGGATCTACACTGAAGCTTTCTTT
TRBV2	TRBJ2-4	few	.	13	CASRGLAKNIQYF	TGTGCCAGCAGGGGGCTAGCCAAAAACATTCAGTACTTC